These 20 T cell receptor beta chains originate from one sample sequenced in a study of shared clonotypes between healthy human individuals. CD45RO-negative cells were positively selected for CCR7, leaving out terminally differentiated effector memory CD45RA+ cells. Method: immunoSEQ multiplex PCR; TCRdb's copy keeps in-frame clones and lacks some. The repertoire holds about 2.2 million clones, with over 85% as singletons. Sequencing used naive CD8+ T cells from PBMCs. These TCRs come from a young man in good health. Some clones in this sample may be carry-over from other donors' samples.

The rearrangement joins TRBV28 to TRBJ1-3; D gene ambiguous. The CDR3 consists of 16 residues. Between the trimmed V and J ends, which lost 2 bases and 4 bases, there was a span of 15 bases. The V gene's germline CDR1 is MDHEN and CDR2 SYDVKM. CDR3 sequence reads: CASSLTQKPSGNTIYF. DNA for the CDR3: TGTGCCAGCAGTTTAACTCAGAAGCCCTCCGGAAACACCATATATTTT. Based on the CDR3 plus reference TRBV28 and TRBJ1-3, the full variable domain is DVKVTQSSRYLVKRTGEKVFLECVQDMDHENMFWYRQDPGLGLRLIYFSYDVKMKEKGDIPEGYSVSREKKERFSLILESASTNQTSMYLCASSLTQKPSGNTIYFGEGSWLTVV.

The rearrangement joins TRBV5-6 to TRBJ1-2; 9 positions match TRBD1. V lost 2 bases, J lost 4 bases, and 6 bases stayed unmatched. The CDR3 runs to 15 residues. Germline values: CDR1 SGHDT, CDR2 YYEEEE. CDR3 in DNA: TGTGCCAGCAGCTTTTGGACAGGGGACACCTATGGCTACACCTTC. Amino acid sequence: CASSFWTGDTYGYTF.

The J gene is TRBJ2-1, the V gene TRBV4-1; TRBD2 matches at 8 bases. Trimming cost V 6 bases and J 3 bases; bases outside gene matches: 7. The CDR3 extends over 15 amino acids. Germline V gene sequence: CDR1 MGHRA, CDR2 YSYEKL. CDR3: CASRHIAGSYNEQFF. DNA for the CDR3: TGCGCCAGCAGGCACATAGCGGGAAGCTACAATGAGCAGTTCTTC.

The CDR3 spells CASGRTGGYTF. In DNA, the CDR3 is TGTGCCAGCGGGAGAACCGGTGGCTACACCTTC. The genes are TRBV2 and TRBJ1-2; no firm D call. CDR3 size: 11 residues. CDR1 is SNHLY and CDR2 is FYNNEI in the germline V gene. V lost 8 bases to trimming and J lost 7 bases, with 11 bases between them.

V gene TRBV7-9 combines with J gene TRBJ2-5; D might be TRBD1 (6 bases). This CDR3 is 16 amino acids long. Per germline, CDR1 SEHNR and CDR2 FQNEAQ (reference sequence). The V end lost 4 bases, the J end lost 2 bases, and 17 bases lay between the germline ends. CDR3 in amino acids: CASSSVVQRGQETQYF. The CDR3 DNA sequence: TGTGCCAGCAGCTCCGTAGTACAGAGGGGGCAAGAGACCCAGTACTTC.

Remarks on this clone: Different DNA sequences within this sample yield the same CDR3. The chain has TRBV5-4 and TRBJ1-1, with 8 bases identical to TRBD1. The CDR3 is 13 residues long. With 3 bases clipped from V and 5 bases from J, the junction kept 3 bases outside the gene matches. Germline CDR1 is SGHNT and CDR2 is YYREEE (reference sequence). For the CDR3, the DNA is TGTGCCAGCAGCTCCACAGGGGGAACTGAAGCTTTCTTT. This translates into CASSSTGGTEAFF.

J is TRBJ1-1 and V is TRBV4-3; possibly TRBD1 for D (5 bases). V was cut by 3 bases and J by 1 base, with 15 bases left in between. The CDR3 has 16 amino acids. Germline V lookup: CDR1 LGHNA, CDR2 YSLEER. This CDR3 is CASSQGVDRPNTEAFF. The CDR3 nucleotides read TGCGCCAGCAGCCAGGGAGTAGACAGACCGAACACTGAAGCTTTCTTT.

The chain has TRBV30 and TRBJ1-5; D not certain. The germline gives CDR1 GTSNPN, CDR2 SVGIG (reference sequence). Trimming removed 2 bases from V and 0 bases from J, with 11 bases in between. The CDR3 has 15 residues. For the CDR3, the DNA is TGTGCCTGGAGTCATCCGTGGGATAGCAATCAGCCCCAGCATTTT. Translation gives CAWSHPWDSNQPQHF.

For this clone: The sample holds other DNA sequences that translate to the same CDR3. The CDR3 sequence: CASSLVGQNYEQYF. The CDR3 region has the DNA TGTGCCAGCAGCTTAGTTGGCCAGAACTACGAGCAGTACTTC. This sequence joins TRBV7-9 and TRBJ2-7; D is unclear. The germline gives CDR1 SEHNR, CDR2 FQNEAQ (reference sequence). Trimming shortened V by 1 base and J by 3 bases, and 10 bases separated the two germline ends. This CDR3 is built from 14 residues.

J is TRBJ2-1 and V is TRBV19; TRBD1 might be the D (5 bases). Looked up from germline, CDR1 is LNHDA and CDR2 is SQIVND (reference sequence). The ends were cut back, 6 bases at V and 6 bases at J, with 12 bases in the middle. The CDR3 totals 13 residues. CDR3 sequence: CASRKDSFNEQFF. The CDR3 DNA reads TGTGCCAGTAGAAAAGACAGTTTCAATGAGCAGTTCTTC.

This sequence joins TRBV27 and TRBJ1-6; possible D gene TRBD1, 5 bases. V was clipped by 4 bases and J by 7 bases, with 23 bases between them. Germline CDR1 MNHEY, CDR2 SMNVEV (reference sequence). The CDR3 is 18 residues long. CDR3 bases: TGTGCCAGCAGTTCGGCGGGGTCCCCTGGGGGGATCAATTCACCCCTCCACTTT. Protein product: CASSSAGSPGGINSPLHF.

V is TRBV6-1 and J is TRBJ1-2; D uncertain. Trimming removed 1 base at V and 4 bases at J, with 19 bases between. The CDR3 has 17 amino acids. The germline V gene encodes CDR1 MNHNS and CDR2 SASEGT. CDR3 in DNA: TGTGCCAGCAGTGAAGACATGGCGGCGGCCCTGGGCTATGGCTACACCTTC. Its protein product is CASSEDMAAALGYGYTF.

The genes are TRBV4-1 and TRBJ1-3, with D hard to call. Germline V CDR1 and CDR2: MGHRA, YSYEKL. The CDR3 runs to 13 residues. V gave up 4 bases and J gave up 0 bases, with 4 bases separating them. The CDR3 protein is CASSLRSGNTIYF. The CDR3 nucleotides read TGCGCCAGCAGCCTCCGCTCTGGAAACACCATATATTTT.

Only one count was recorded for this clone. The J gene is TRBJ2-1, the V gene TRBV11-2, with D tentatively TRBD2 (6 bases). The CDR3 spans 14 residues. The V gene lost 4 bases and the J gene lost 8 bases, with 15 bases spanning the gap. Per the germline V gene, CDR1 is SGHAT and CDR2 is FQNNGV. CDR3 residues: CASSSGLGGDEQFF. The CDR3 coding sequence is TGTGCCAGCAGCTCTGGACTGGGAGGAGATGAGCAGTTCTTC.

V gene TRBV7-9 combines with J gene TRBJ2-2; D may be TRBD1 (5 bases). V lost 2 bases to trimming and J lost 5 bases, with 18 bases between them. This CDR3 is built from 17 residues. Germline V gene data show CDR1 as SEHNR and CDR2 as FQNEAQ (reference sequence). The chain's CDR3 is CASSLFLGRATTGELFF. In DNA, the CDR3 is TGTGCCAGCAGCTTATTTCTCGGCAGGGCGACAACCGGGGAGCTGTTTTTT.

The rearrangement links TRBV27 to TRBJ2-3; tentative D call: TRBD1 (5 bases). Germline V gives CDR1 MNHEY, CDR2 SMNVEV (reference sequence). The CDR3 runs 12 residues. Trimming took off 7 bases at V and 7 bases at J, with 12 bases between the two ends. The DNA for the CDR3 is TGTGCCAGCATGGGGCCGATTAATACGCAGTATTTT. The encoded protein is CASMGPINTQYF.

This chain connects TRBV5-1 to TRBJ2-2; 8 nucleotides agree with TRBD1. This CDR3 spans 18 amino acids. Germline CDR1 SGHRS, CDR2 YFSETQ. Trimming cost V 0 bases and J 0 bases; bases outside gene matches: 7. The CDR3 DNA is TGCGCCAGCAGCTTGGATGGTTGGACAGGGTCGAACACCGGGGAGCTGTTTTTT. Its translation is CASSLDGWTGSNTGELFF.

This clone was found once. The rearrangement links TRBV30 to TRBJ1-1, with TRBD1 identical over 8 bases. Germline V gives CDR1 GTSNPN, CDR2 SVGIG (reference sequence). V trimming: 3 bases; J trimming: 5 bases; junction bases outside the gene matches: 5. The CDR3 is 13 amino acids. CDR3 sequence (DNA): TGTGCCTGGAGGCAGGGGGCGGTTACTGAAGCTTTCTTT. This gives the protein CAWRQGAVTEAFF.

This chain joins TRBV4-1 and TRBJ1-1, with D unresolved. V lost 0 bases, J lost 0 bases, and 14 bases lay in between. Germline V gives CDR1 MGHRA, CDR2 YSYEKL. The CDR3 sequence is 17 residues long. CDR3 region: CASSQDTIPIMNTEAFF. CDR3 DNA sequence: TGCGCCAGCAGCCAAGATACGATACCGATAATGAACACTGAAGCTTTCTTT.

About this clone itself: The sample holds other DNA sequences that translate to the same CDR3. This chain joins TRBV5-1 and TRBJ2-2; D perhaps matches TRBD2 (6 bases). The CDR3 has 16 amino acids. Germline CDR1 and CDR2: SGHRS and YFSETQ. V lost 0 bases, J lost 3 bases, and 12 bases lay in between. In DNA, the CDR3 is TGCGCCAGCAGCTTGGCTCGGACGGGGGACACCGGGGAGCTGTTTTTT. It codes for CASSLARTGDTGELFF.